This record covers a single T cell receptor (beta chain). This clone has more than one count but fewer than ten. Its antigen specificity is not known. No quality values exist for individual bases; no much larger clone is one base distant. These data are taken from a study of beta chain features in type 1 diabetes (dated by TCRdb to the late 2010s). About the full investigation: Patients and healthy donors did not differ in mean age, gender distribution, total cell number or subset yield. A total of roughly 100 million sorted cells were examined across all samples, and the number of cells per subset was strongly correlated with RNA yield. In the study, TCRB repertoires of sorted circulating CD4+ T cell subsets from recently diagnosed type 1 diabetes patients were compared with those of matched healthy donors. Naive and central memory subsets were obtained from all 30 or so donors, but regulatory and stem cell-like memory subsets were isolated from only 8 patients and roughly 8 healthy donors. What the work shows at the level of the full study, not this receptor alone: Because cDNA rather than genomic DNA was sequenced, highly expressing activated cells could have been over-represented, although no difference in activation and CD3 levels was found between groups. The naive, central memory and regulatory TCRB repertoires appeared to resemble one another more closely among patients than among healthy donors. At VDJ recombination sites, patients with type 1 diabetes made fewer insertions and deleted more nucleotides, a pattern implying thymic rearrangement abnormalities. In all four CD4+ subsets, TCRB CDR3 length was moderately but significantly shorter in type 1 diabetes patients. Only small numbers of individuals were included in the HLA sub-analyses, which left unresolved whether HLA type had any influence on TCRB rearrangement. Shorter templates might have been favored by PCR, but patient and control samples were amplified and corrected together, so both groups would have been affected equally by any skew.

Each donor gave one peripheral blood draw, about 110 mL on average, collected into heparinised tubes. Using a panel that included CD45RO, CCR7, CD25, CD127, CD95 and CD27, naive, central memory, regulatory and stem cell-like memory CD4+ T cells were sorted on a BD FACSAria II. All sorted populations exceeded 95% purity. PBMCs were isolated immediately by Lymphoprep density gradient centrifugation and stained directly without culture. So that batch effects would be minimized, each experiment stained and sorted samples in pairs, pairing one healthy donor with one patient. Trimming takes 6 bases off V and 2 bases off J; junction bases not matched to a gene: 8. The CDR3 holds 15 amino acids from the cysteine to the phenylalanine. CDR3 DNA only is kept here, 45 bases in frame from base 1. The germline V gene encodes CDR1 ENHRY and CDR2 SYGVKD. The entire amount of isolated RNA was reverse transcribed using the High Capacity cDNA Reverse Transcription Kit, so the sequenced TCRB transcripts were expressed ones. Deep immunoSEQ sequencing was performed on naive, central memory and regulatory T cell samples, with an average of approximately 4 million total reads per sample. After sorted cells were lysed in RLT buffer, RNA was extracted with DNase-treated RNeasy Micro or Mini kits, with the choice depending on cell number. To prevent cross-contamination, every cell subset was processed on its own, while patient and healthy donor samples were processed together. Using the immunoSEQ multiplex PCR, TCRB sequences were amplified from cDNA into 87-bp fragments spanning the CDR3 region. Amplicons were sequenced on the Illumina HiSeq platform. The authors' analysis ran thus. Synthetic template baselines were used to correct PCR bias computationally, reads within Hamming distance 2 were collapsed together, and singletons that could not be merged were discarded. Reads were aligned against IMGT so that V, D and J genes, CDR3 length and insertions or deletions at six rearrangement sites could be assigned. Within each subset, clonotype counts were normalized to sorted cell number, and only after that were true diversity and Gini coefficients computed with the tcR R package. The overlap coefficient, calculated on TCRB nucleotide sequences, was used to quantify repertoire sharing. Out-of-frame TCRB sequences from naive cells were analyzed to stand in for the pre-selection repertoire. Entries here come from immuneACCESS through TCRdb and include only in-frame sequences with V and J called. Some clones fail to appear in such tables; in the studies checked, an unresolved V gene covers under half of the shortfall, and the cause of the remainder is unknown. From that table come the V and J calls and clone size; the DNA was used to work out D and trimming. Counted in this sample were hundreds of thousands of clones; about 14% of them appeared once. The top ten clonotypes cover around 0.1% of the sample.

The rearranged chain carries TRBV10-3 and TRBJ2-3, with 7 bases in between that match TRBD2. The sample consisted of naive CD4+ T cells from blood. What the cell subset or site label conveys for this sample: true naive CD4+ T cells. The TCR comes from a man aged 18 to 29 in good health. The sequence in DNA is TGTGCCATCAGGGAACTAGCGTCCCTCACAGATACGCAGTATTTT. Its product reads: CAIRELASLTDTQYF.